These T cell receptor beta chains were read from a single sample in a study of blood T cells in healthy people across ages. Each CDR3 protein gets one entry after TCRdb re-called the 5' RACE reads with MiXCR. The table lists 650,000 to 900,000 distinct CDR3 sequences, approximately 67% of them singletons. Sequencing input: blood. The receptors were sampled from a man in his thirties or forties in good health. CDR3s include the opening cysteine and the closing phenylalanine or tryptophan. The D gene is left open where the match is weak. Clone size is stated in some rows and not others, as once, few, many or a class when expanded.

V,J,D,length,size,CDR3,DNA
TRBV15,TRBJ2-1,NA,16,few,CATSRDQRTKYNEQFF,TGTGCCACCAGCAGAGATCAGCGTACTAAATACAATGAGCAGTTCTTC
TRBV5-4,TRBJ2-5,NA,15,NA,CASSLDLSVQETQYF,TGTGCCAGCAGCTTGGATTTGTCCGTACAAGAGACCCAGTACTTC
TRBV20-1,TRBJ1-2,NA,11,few,CSARYLNGYTF,TGCAGTGCTAGATATCTGAATGGCTACACCTTC
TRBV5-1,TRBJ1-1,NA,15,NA,CASSPSGSWNTEAFF,TGCGCCAGCAGCCCCAGTGGTTCCTGGAACACTGAAGCTTTCTTT
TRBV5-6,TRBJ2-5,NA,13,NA,CAGSLDARETQYF,TGTGCCGGCAGCTTGGACGCCCGAGAGACCCAGTACTTC
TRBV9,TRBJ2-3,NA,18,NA,CASSVEGGYRASTDTQYF,TGTGCCAGCAGCGTAGAGGGGGGGTACAGGGCGAGCACAGATACGCAGTATTTT
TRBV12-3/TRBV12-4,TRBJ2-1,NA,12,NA,CASSFTGTEQFF,TGTGCCAGCAGTTTTACCGGGACTGAGCAGTTCTTC
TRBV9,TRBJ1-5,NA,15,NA,CASSRLGQGNQPQHF,TGTGCCAGCAGCCGACTTGGGCAGGGCAATCAGCCCCAGCATTTT
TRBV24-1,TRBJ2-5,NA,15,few,CATSDFQGVQETQYF,TGTGCCACCAGTGATTTCCAGGGCGTCCAAGAGACCCAGTACTTC
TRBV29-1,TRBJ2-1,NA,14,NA,CSVSTTRPGNEQFF,TGCAGCGTTTCGACTACCCGTCCGGGTAATGAGCAGTTCTTC
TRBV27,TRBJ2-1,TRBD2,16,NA,CASSLLAGGGFNKQFF,TGTGCCAGCAGTTTACTAGCGGGGGGAGGGTTCAATAAGCAGTTCTTC
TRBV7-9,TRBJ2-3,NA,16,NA,CASSLDPRGWEDTQYF,TGTGCCAGCAGCTTAGATCCCCGGGGTTGGGAAGATACGCAGTATTTT
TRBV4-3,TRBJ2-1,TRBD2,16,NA,CASSQGVAGGSGEQFF,TGCGCCAGCAGCCAAGGGGTAGCGGGGGGGTCTGGTGAGCAGTTCTTC
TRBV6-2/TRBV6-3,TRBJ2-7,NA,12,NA,CASTQVGYEQYF,TGTGCCAGCACCCAGGTGGGCTACGAGCAGTACTTC
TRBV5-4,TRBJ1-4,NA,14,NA,CASSLTGAAEKLFF,TGTGCCAGCAGTTTGACCGGGGCGGCGGAAAAACTGTTTTTT
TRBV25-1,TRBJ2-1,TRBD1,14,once,CASSEYPGGDEQFF,TGTGCCAGCAGTGAATATCCAGGGGGCGATGAGCAGTTCTTC
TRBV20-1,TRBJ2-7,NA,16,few,CSVVATTRPGYYEQYF,TGCAGTGTGGTAGCGACAACTAGGCCGGGTTACTACGAGCAGTACTTC
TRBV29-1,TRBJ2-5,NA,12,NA,CSVDIQAETQYF,TGCAGCGTTGACATACAGGCGGAGACCCAGTACTTC
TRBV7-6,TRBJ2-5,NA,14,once,CASSLEVGTGEQYF,TGTGCCAGCAGCTTAGAAGTAGGCACGGGTGAGCAGTACTTC
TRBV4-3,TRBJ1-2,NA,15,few,CASSQDTGLTGGYTF,TGCGCCAGCAGCCAAGATACAGGACTAACCGGGGGCTACACCTTC
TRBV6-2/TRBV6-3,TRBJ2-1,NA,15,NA,CASSYRDTSYNEQFF,TGTGCCAGCAGTTATAGGGATACCTCCTACAATGAGCAGTTCTTC
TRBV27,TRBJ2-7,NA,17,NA,CASSSILKQVSSYEQYF,TGTGCCAGCAGTTCGATCCTTAAACAGGTTTCCTCCTACGAGCAGTACTTC
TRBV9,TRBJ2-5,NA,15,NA,CASSVGGGGRETQYF,TGTGCCAGCAGCGTAGGGGGAGGGGGCCGAGAGACCCAGTACTTC
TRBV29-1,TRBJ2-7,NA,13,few,CSVRGGVSYEQYF,TGCAGCGTCAGAGGGGGAGTCTCCTACGAGCAGTACTTC